This is a list of T cell receptor beta chains from one sample in a study of regulatory T cells in long-lasting Graves disease. TCRdb analysed the multiplex PCR reads with MiXCR anew, one entry per CDR3 protein. The sample carries about 320,000 distinct CDR3 sequences, 15% to 20% recorded once. Sequencing was performed on peripheral blood mononuclear cells (PBMCs), taken at new diagnosis, from a patient treated with antithyroid drugs. These receptors originate from a female donor with Graves disease. CDR3s include the opening cysteine and the closing phenylalanine or tryptophan. D genes are given only for firm matches. Size values are once, few and many counts, or a class for expanded clones, and some rows have none.

size,J,V,D,CDR3,DNA
many,TRBJ1-1,TRBV7-8,NA,CASSLFVGPLNTEAFF,TGTGCCAGCAGCTTATTCGTTGGACCCCTGAACACTGAAGCTTTCTTT
many,TRBJ2-3,TRBV2,NA,CASSEGRHTDTQYF,TGTGCCAGCAGTGAGGGCAGACACACAGATACGCAGTATTTT
NA,TRBJ2-1,TRBV12-3/TRBV12-4,TRBD2,CASSPGLAGVDEQFF,TGTGCCAGCAGTCCCGGACTAGCGGGAGTCGATGAGCAGTTCTTC
many,TRBJ1-4,TRBV5-5,TRBD1,CASSRTGIVGTNEKLFF,TGTGCCAGCAGCCGGACAGGGATCGTCGGGACTAATGAAAAACTGTTTTTT
NA,TRBJ2-2,TRBV27,TRBD1,CAGRDRGIRTGELFF,TGTGCCGGCAGAGACAGGGGGATTCGTACCGGGGAGCTGTTTTTT
few,TRBJ2-7,TRBV9,NA,CASSLARTCEQYF,TGTGCCAGCAGCTTAGCGAGGACCTGCGAGCAGTACTTC
many,TRBJ1-1,TRBV11-3,NA,CASSLDFDTFGTEAFF,TGTGCCAGCAGCTTAGATTTCGACACCTTTGGCACTGAAGCTTTCTTT
many,TRBJ2-1,TRBV19,NA,CASSIRKGDEQFF,TGTGCCAGTAGTATTCGGAAAGGCGATGAGCAGTTCTTC
NA,TRBJ2-2,TRBV19,NA,CASSITNTGELFF,TGTGCCAGTAGTATTACGAACACCGGGGAGCTGTTTTTT
NA,TRBJ2-2,TRBV12-3/TRBV12-4,NA,CASLWFSNTGELFF,TGTGCCAGCCTGTGGTTCTCGAACACCGGGGAGTTGTTTTTT
many,TRBJ1-4,TRBV28,NA,CASNRGPATNEKLFF,TGTGCCAGCAACCGGGGCCCCGCAACTAATGAAAAACTGTTTTTT
many,TRBJ1-3,TRBV18,TRBD1,CASSPSTGGFGNTIYF,TGTGCCAGCTCACCTTCGACAGGGGGCTTTGGAAACACCATATATTTT
many,TRBJ1-1,TRBV5-1,NA,CASSFSGGGGTEAFF,TGCGCCAGCAGCTTCTCCGGGGGCGGGGGCACTGAAGCTTTCTTT
many,TRBJ2-5,TRBV28,TRBD1,CASGSAQGAGETQYF,TGTGCCAGCGGGTCCGCACAGGGGGCAGGGGAGACCCAGTACTTC
many,TRBJ2-7,TRBV5-1,NA,CASSLDPAVSYEQYF,TGCGCCAGCAGCTTGGACCCAGCGGTTTCCTACGAGCAGTACTTC
many,TRBJ2-1,TRBV30,TRBD2,CAWSAGGPSEQFF,TGTGCCTGGAGCGCGGGAGGGCCGAGTGAGCAGTTCTTC
NA,TRBJ2-7,TRBV7-9,NA,CASTAIRRTGGRGVYEQYF,TGTGCCAGCACCGCAATCCGTCGGACAGGTGGTCGGGGGGTCTACGAGCAGTACTTC
many,TRBJ2-1,TRBV11-1,TRBD2,CASSFGTSGIYNEQFF,TGTGCCAGCAGCTTTGGGACTAGCGGGATATACAATGAGCAGTTCTTC
few,TRBJ1-6,TRBV20-1,NA,CSARETGSPLHF,TGCAGTGCTAGAGAGACGGGGTCACCCCTCCACTTT
many,TRBJ1-3,TRBV2,NA,CASNLKGTGNTIYF,TGTGCCAGCAACCTGAAAGGGACAGGAAACACCATATATTTT
many,TRBJ1-6,TRBV12-3/TRBV12-4,TRBD1,CASSLAQGGNSPLHF,TGTGCCAGCAGTTTAGCACAGGGGGGGAATTCACCCCTCCACTTT
few,TRBJ2-7,TRBV15,TRBD1,CATSRVGQNYKQYF,TGTGCCACCAGCAGAGTGGGACAGAACTACAAGCAGTACTTC
few,TRBJ2-2,TRBV9,TRBD2,CASSVGTSGRVAGELFF,TGTGCCAGCAGCGTCGGGACTAGCGGGAGGGTGGCCGGGGAGCTGTTTTTT
many,TRBJ2-4,TRBV7-8,NA,CASSLHAPGRLGGLAKNIQYF,TGTGCCAGCAGCTTACACGCACCCGGACGCCTCGGGGGTCTAGCCAAAAACATTCAGTACTTC
few,TRBJ2-7,TRBV27,NA,CASSVRVRDEQYF,TGTGCCAGCAGTGTCAGGGTTCGCGACGAGCAGTACTTC
many,TRBJ2-1,TRBV12-3/TRBV12-4,NA,CASGSPGETNEQFF,TGTGCCAGCGGGTCTCCAGGGGAGACCAATGAGCAGTTCTTC
many,TRBJ2-7,TRBV19,NA,CASSSLGEQYF,TGTGCCAGTAGTTCCCTGGGGGAGCAGTACTTC
many,TRBJ2-3,TRBV28,TRBD2,CASGTSGRSDTQYF,TGTGCCAGCGGGACTAGCGGGAGATCAGATACGCAGTATTTT
many,TRBJ1-1,TRBV12-3/TRBV12-4,TRBD1,CASRPGTGGTEAFF,TGTGCCAGCAGGCCCGGGACAGGGGGCACTGAAGCTTTCTTT
many,TRBJ2-3,TRBV20-1,TRBD1,CSAHPAGDSPTLVSTDTQYF,TGCAGTGCTCACCCCGCAGGGGACAGCCCGACCCTCGTTAGCACAGATACGCAGTATTTT